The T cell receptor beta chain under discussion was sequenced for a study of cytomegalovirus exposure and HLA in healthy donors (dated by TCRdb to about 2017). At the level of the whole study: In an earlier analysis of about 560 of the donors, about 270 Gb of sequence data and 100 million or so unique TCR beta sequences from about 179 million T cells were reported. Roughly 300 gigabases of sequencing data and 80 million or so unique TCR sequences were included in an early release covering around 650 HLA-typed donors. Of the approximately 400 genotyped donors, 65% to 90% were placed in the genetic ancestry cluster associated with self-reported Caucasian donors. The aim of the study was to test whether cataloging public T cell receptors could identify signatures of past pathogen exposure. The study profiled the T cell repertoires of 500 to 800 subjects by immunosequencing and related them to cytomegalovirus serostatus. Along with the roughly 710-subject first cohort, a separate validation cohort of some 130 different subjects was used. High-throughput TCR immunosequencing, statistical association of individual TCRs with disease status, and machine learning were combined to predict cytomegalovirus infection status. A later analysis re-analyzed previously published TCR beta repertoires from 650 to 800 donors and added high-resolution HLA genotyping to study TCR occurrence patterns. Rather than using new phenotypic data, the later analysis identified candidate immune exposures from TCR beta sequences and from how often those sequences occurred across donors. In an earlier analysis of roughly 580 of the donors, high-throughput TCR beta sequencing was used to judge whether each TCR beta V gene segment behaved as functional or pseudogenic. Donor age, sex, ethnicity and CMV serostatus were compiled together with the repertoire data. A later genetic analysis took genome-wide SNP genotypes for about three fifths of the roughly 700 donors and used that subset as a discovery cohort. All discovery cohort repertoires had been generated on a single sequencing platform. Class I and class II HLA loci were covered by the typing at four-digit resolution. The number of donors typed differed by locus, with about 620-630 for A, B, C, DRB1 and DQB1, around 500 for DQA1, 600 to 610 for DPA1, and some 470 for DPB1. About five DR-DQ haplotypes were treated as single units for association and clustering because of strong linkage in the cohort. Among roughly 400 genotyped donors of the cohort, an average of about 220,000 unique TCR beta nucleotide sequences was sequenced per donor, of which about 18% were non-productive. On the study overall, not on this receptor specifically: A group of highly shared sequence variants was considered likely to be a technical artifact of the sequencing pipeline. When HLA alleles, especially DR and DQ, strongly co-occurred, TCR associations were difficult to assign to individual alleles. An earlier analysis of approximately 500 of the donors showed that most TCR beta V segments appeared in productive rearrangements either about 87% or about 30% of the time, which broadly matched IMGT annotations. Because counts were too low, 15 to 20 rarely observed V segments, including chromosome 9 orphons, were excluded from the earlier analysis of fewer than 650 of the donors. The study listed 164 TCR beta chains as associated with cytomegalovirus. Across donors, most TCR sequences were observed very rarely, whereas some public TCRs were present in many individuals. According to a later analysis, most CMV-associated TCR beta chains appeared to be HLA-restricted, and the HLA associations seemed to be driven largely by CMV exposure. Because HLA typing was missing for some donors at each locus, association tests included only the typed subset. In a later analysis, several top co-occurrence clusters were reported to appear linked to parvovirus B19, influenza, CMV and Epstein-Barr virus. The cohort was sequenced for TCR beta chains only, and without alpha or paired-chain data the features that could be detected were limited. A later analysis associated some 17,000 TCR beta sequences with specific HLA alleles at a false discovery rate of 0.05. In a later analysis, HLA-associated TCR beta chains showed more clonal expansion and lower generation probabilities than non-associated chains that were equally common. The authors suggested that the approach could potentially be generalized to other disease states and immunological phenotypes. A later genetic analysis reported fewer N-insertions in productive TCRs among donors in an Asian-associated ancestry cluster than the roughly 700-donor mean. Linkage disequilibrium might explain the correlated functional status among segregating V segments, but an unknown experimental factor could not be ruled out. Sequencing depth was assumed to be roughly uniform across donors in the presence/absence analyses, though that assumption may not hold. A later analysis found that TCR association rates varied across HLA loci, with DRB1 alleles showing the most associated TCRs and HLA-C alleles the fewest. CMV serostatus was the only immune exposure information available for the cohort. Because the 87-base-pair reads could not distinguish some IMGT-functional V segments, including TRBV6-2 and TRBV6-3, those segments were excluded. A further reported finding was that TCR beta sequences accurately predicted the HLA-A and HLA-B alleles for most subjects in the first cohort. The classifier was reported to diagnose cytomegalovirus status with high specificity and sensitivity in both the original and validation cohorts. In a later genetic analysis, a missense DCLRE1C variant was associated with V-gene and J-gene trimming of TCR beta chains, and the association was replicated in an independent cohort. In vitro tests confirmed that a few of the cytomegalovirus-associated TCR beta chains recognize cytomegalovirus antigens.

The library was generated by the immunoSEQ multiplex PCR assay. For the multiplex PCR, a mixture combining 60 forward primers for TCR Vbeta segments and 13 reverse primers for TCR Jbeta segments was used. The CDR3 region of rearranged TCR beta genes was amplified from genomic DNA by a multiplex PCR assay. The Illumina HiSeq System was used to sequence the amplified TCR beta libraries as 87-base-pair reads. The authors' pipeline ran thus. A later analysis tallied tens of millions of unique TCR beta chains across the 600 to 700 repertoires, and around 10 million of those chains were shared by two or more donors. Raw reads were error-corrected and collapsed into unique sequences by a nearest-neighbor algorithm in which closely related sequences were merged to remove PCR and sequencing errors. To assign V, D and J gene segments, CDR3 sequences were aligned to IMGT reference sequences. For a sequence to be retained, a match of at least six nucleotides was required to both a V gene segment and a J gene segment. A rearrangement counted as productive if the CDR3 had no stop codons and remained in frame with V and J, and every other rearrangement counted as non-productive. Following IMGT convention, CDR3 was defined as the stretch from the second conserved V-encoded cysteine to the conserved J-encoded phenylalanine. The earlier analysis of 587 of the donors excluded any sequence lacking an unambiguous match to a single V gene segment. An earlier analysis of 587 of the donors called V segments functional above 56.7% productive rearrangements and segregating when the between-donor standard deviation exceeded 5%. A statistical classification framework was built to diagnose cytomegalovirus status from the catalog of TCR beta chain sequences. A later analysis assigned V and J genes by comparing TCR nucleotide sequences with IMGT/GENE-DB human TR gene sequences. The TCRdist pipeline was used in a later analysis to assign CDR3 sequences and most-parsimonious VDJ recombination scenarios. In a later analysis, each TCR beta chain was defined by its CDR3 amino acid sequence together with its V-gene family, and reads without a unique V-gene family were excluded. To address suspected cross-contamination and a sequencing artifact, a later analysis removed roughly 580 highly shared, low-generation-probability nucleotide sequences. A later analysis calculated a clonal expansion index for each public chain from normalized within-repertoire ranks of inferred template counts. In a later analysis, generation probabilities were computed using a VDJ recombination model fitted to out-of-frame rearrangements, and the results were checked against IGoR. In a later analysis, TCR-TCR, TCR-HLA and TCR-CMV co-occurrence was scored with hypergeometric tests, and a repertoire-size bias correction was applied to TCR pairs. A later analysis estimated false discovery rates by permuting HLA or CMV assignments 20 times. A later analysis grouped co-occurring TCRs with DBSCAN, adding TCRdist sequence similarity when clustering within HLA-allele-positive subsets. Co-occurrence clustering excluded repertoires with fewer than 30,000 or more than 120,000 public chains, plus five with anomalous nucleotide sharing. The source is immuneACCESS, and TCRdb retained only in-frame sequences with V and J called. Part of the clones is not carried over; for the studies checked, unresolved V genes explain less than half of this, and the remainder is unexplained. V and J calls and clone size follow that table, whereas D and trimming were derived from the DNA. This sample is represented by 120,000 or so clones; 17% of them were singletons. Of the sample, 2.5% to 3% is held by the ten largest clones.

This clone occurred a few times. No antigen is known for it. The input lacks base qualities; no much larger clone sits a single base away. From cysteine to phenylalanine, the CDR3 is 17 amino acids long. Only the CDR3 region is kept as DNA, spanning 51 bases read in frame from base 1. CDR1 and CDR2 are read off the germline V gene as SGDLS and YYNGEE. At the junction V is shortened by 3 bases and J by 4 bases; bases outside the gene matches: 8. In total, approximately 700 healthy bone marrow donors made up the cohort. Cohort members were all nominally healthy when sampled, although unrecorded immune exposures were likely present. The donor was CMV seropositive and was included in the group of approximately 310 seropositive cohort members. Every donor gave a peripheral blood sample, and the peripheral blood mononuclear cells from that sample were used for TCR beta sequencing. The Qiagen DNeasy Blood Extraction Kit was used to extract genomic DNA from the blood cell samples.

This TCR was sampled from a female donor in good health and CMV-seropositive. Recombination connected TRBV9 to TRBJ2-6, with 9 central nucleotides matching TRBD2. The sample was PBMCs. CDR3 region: CASSETGTSTGANVLTF. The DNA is TGTGCCAGCAGCGAAACCGGGACTAGCACCGGGGCCAACGTCCTGACTTTC.